This passage covers 14 T cell receptor beta chains from one sample sequenced in a study of shared clonotypes between healthy human individuals. Assay used: immunoSEQ multiplex PCR; TCRdb lists only in-frame clones, some missing. Found here are over 1.4 million clones, roughly 96% of them singletons; the top ten hold approximately 1%. The sequenced sample consisted of naive CD4+ T cells sorted from blood. The subset here: CD45RA+ positively selected. The receptors were gathered from a man aged 25 to 45 in good health.

This sequence joins TRBV19 and TRBJ2-3; D unclear. With 3 bases removed from V and 7 bases from J, the gap between germline ends came to 14 bases. The CDR3 runs 14 residues. Germline V gives CDR1 LNHDA, CDR2 SQIVND (reference sequence). The CDR3 reads CASSIVPGIHTQYF. The CDR3 nucleotides read TGTGCCAGTAGTATTGTTCCAGGAATCCATACGCAGTATTTT.

V gene TRBV5-4 combines with J gene TRBJ2-4; D is undetermined. The CDR3 has 14 amino acids. Per germline, CDR1 SGHNT and CDR2 YYREEE (reference sequence). V dropped 4 bases and J dropped 0 bases, with 8 bases sitting between them. For the CDR3, the DNA is TGTGCCAGCAGCGGTTCCAGAGCCAAAAACATTCAGTACTTC. It is translated as CASSGSRAKNIQYF. The full variable domain, with the rest looked up from reference TRBV5-4 and TRBJ2-4, is ETGVTQSPTHLIKTRGQQVTLRCSSQSGHNTVSWYQQALGQGPQFIFQYYREEENGRGNFPPRFSGLQFPNYSSELNVNALELDDSALYLCASSGSRAKNIQYFGAGTRLSVL.

The chain links TRBV5-4 to TRBJ2-5; TRBD2 is a possible D gene (5 bases). Trimming removed 0 bases from V and 2 bases from J, with 11 bases in between. Germline CDR1 SGHNT, CDR2 YYREEE (reference sequence). This CDR3 contains 15 residues. The CDR3 is CASSLETRRQETQYF. The CDR3 DNA reads as TGTGCCAGCAGCTTGGAGACCAGGAGGCAAGAGACCCAGTACTTC.

The chain combines TRBV9 with TRBJ2-7, with D possibly being TRBD1 (5 bases). Germline values: CDR1 SGDLS, CDR2 YYNGEE. Trimming stripped 0 bases from V and 7 bases from J, with 17 bases between. The CDR3 length is 15 residues. The DNA for the CDR3 is TGTGCCAGCAGCGTAGAAGGTCTACCCCAGGGAGAGCAGTACTTC. Protein: CASSVEGLPQGEQYF.

This chain connects TRBV5-4 to TRBJ2-7; the match to TRBD2 covers 12 bases. Per the germline V gene, CDR1 is SGHNT and CDR2 is YYREEE (reference sequence). Trimming removed 4 bases from V and 2 bases from J; junction bases left unmatched: 4. The CDR3 covers 15 residues. The CDR3 loop reads CASSRLAGVTYEQYF. CDR3 in DNA: TGTGCCAGCAGCCGACTAGCGGGAGTAACCTACGAGCAGTACTTC.

The gene calls are TRBV29-1 and TRBJ2-3, with D perhaps assigned TRBD1 or TRBD2 (6 bases each). CDR3 length: 11 amino acids. Per the germline V gene, CDR1 is SQVTM and CDR2 is ANQGSEA. The ends were cut back, 7 bases at V and 3 bases at J, with 8 bases in the middle. The CDR3 loop reads CSEGGTDTQYF. As DNA, the CDR3 is TGCAGCGAGGGGGGTACAGATACGCAGTATTTT.

Remarks on this clone: Other DNA sequences in this specimen translate into the identical CDR3. The chain is built from TRBV7-2 and TRBJ2-5; 8 nucleotides agree with TRBD2. The CDR3 is 15 residues long. Looked up from germline, CDR1 is SGHTA and CDR2 is FQGNSA. J lost 3 bases, V lost 5 bases, and 8 bases had no gene match. CDR3 nucleotides: TGTGCCAGCAGCCTTGGGGGAGCGGGAGAAGAGACCCAGTACTTC. Its translation is CASSLGGAGEETQYF.

V usage is TRBV9 and J usage is TRBJ2-3; TRBD2 is a possible D gene (6 bases). This CDR3 region has 15 residues. V was pared by 4 bases and J by 5 bases, with 17 bases between. The germline V gene has CDR1 SGDLS and CDR2 YYNGEE. DNA of the CDR3: TGTGCCAGCAGCAATTTGGCGGGGCTAGGAGATACGCAGTATTTT. Its protein is CASSNLAGLGDTQYF.

This chain joins TRBV6-1 and TRBJ2-7; the D gene is possibly TRBD1 (6 bases). The CDR3 loop spans 13 amino acids. The germline V gene has CDR1 MNHNS and CDR2 SASEGT. The V and J ends lost 6 bases and 5 bases respectively, with 14 bases between them. CDR3 DNA sequence: TGTGCCAGCAGATTGACAGGATTCCACGAGCAGTACTTC. It translates to CASRLTGFHEQYF.

The V and J genes are TRBV25-1 and TRBJ2-7; D may be TRBD2 (7 bases). The CDR3 is 15 residues long. Germline values: CDR1 MGHDK, CDR2 SYGVNS. Trimming removed 3 bases from V and 6 bases from J, with 18 bases in between. DNA for the CDR3: TGTGCCAGCAGTGATCCGCGAAGGGGGGGTTCCGAGCAGTACTTC. This encodes CASSDPRRGGSEQYF.

The chain is built from TRBV7-8 and TRBJ2-2, with D possibly matching TRBD1 (5 bases). From germline, CDR1 is SGHVS and CDR2 FQNEAQ. The CDR3 runs 15 residues. The V and J ends lost 0 bases and 2 bases respectively, with 7 bases between them. In nucleotides, the CDR3 is TGTGCCAGCAGCTTAGCCAGGGTAAACACCGGGGAGCTGTTTTTT. Amino acids: CASSLARVNTGELFF.

The J gene is TRBJ1-1, the V gene TRBV10-3, with 8 nucleotides matching TRBD1. The CDR3 spans 19 residues. From germline, CDR1 is ENHRY and CDR2 SYGVKD. The J segment lost 1 base and the V segment lost 0 bases, leaving 13 bases of the junction unmatched. The CDR3 reads CAISESGGGTGGRNTEAFF. CDR3 DNA: TGTGCCATCAGTGAGTCTGGGGGGGGGACAGGCGGCAGGAACACTGAAGCTTTCTTT.

This clone was detected once. The chain carries TRBV10-2 and TRBJ1-1, with D possibly being TRBD1 (5 bases). This CDR3 contains 14 residues. The V gene's germline CDR1 is WSHSY and CDR2 SAAADI. V was trimmed by 2 bases and J by 6 bases, leaving 13 bases between them. CDR3 nucleotides: TGCGCCAGCAGTGAGGGGCGGAAGGGGCCTGAAGCTTTCTTT. Translating it yields CASSEGRKGPEAFF.

The V call is TRBV7-9, the J call TRBJ2-7; D assignment may be TRBD1 or TRBD2 (5 bases each). V was clipped by 3 bases and J by 7 bases, with 10 bases between them. This CDR3 region has 12 residues. Looked up from germline, CDR1 is SEHNR and CDR2 is FQNEAQ (reference sequence). CDR3 in amino acids: CASSLNEGEQYF. The CDR3 DNA reads as TGTGCCAGCAGCTTGAACGAGGGGGAGCAGTACTTC.